This TCR beta chain was obtained from a study of blood T cell repertoires in COVID-19. V was clipped by 8 bases and J by 4 bases; unmatched bases: 3. The CDR3 is made up of 13 amino acids. Germline CDR1 SNHLY, CDR2 FYNNEI. Clones were read by immunoSEQ multiplex PCR, and TCRdb kept only the in-frame ones, dropping some. The table shows about 230,000 clones, with approximately 86% occurring only once. This TCR was recovered from a woman aged 25 to 45 with COVID-19, enrolled during active disease. Specimen: peripheral blood. This chain links TRBV2 with TRBJ1-2; 11 bases map to TRBD1. The CDR3 sequence: CASFGQGAYGYTF. The DNA for the CDR3 is TGTGCCAGCTTCGGACAGGGGGCCTATGGCTACACCTTC.